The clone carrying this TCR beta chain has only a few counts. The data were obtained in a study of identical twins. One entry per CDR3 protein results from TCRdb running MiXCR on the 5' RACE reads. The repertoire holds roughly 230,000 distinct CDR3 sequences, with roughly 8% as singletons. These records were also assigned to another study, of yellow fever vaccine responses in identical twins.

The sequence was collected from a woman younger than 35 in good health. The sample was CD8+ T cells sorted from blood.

The chain's CDR3 is CASSESSTDTQYF. The DNA of the CDR3 is TGTGCCAGCAGTGAGTCGAGCACAGATACGCAGTATTTT. The chain carries TRBV2 and TRBJ2-3; D ambiguous. Germline V gene data show CDR1 as SNHLY and CDR2 as FYNNEI. V was cut by 3 bases and J by 0 bases, with 4 bases left in between. The CDR3 runs to 13 residues. The complete variable domain, with remaining parts taken from reference TRBV2 and TRBJ2-3, reads EPEVTQTPSHQVTQMGQEVILRCVPISNHLYFYWYRQILGQKVEFLVSFYNNEISEKSEIFDDQFSVERPDGSNFTLKIRSTKLEDSAMYFCASSESSTDTQYFGPGTRLTVL.